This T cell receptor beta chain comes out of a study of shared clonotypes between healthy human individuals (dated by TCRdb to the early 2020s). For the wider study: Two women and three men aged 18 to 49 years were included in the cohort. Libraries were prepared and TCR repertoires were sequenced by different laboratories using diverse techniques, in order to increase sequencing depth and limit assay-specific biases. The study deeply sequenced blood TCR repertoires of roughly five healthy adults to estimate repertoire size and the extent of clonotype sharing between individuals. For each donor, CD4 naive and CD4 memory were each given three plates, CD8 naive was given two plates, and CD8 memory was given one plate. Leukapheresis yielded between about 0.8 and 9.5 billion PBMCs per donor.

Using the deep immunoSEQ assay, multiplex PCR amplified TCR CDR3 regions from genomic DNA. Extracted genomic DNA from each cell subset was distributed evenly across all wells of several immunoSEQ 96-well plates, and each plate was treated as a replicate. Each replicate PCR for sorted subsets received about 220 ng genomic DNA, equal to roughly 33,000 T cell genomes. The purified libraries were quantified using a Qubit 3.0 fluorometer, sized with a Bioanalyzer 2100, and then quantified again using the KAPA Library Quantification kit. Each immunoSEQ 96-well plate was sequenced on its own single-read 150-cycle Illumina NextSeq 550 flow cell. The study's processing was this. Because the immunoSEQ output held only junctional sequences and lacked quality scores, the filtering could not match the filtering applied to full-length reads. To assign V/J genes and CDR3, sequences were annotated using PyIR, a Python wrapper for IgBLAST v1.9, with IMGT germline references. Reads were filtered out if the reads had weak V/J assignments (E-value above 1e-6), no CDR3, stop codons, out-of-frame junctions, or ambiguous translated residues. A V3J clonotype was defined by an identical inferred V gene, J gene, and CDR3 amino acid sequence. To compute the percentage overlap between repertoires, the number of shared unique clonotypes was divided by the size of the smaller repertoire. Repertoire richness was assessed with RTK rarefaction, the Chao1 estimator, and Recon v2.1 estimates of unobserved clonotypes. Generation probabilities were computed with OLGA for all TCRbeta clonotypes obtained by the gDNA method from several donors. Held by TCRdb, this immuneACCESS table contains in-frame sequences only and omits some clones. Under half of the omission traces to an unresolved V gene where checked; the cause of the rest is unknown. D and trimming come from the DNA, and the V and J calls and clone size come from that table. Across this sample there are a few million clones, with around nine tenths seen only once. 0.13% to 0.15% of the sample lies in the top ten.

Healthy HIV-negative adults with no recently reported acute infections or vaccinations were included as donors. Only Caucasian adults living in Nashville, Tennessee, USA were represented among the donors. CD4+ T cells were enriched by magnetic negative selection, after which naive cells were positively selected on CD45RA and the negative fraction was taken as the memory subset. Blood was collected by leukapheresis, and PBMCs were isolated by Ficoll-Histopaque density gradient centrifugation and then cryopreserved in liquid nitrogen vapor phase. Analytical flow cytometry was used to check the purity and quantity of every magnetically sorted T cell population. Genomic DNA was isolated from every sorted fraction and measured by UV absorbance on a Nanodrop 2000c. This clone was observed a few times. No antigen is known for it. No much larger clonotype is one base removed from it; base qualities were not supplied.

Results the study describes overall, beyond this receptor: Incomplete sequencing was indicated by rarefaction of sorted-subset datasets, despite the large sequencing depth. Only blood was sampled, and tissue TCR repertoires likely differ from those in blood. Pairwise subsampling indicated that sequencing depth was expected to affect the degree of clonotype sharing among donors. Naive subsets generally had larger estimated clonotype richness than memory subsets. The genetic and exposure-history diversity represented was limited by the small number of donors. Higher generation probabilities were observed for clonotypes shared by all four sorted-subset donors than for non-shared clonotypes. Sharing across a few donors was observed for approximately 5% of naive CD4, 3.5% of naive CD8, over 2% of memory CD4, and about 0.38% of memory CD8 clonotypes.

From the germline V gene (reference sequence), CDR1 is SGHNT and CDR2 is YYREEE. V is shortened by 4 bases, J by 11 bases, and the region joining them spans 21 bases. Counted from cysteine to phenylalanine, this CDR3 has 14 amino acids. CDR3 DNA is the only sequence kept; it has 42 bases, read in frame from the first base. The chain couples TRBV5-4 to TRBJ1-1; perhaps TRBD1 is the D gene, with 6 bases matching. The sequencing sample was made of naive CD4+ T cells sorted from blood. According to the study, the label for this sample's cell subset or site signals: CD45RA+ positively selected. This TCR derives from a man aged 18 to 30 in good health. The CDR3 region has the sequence CASSPDRFSSPAFF. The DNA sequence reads TGTGCCAGCAGCCCTGACAGGTTTTCTTCTCCGGCTTTCTTT.